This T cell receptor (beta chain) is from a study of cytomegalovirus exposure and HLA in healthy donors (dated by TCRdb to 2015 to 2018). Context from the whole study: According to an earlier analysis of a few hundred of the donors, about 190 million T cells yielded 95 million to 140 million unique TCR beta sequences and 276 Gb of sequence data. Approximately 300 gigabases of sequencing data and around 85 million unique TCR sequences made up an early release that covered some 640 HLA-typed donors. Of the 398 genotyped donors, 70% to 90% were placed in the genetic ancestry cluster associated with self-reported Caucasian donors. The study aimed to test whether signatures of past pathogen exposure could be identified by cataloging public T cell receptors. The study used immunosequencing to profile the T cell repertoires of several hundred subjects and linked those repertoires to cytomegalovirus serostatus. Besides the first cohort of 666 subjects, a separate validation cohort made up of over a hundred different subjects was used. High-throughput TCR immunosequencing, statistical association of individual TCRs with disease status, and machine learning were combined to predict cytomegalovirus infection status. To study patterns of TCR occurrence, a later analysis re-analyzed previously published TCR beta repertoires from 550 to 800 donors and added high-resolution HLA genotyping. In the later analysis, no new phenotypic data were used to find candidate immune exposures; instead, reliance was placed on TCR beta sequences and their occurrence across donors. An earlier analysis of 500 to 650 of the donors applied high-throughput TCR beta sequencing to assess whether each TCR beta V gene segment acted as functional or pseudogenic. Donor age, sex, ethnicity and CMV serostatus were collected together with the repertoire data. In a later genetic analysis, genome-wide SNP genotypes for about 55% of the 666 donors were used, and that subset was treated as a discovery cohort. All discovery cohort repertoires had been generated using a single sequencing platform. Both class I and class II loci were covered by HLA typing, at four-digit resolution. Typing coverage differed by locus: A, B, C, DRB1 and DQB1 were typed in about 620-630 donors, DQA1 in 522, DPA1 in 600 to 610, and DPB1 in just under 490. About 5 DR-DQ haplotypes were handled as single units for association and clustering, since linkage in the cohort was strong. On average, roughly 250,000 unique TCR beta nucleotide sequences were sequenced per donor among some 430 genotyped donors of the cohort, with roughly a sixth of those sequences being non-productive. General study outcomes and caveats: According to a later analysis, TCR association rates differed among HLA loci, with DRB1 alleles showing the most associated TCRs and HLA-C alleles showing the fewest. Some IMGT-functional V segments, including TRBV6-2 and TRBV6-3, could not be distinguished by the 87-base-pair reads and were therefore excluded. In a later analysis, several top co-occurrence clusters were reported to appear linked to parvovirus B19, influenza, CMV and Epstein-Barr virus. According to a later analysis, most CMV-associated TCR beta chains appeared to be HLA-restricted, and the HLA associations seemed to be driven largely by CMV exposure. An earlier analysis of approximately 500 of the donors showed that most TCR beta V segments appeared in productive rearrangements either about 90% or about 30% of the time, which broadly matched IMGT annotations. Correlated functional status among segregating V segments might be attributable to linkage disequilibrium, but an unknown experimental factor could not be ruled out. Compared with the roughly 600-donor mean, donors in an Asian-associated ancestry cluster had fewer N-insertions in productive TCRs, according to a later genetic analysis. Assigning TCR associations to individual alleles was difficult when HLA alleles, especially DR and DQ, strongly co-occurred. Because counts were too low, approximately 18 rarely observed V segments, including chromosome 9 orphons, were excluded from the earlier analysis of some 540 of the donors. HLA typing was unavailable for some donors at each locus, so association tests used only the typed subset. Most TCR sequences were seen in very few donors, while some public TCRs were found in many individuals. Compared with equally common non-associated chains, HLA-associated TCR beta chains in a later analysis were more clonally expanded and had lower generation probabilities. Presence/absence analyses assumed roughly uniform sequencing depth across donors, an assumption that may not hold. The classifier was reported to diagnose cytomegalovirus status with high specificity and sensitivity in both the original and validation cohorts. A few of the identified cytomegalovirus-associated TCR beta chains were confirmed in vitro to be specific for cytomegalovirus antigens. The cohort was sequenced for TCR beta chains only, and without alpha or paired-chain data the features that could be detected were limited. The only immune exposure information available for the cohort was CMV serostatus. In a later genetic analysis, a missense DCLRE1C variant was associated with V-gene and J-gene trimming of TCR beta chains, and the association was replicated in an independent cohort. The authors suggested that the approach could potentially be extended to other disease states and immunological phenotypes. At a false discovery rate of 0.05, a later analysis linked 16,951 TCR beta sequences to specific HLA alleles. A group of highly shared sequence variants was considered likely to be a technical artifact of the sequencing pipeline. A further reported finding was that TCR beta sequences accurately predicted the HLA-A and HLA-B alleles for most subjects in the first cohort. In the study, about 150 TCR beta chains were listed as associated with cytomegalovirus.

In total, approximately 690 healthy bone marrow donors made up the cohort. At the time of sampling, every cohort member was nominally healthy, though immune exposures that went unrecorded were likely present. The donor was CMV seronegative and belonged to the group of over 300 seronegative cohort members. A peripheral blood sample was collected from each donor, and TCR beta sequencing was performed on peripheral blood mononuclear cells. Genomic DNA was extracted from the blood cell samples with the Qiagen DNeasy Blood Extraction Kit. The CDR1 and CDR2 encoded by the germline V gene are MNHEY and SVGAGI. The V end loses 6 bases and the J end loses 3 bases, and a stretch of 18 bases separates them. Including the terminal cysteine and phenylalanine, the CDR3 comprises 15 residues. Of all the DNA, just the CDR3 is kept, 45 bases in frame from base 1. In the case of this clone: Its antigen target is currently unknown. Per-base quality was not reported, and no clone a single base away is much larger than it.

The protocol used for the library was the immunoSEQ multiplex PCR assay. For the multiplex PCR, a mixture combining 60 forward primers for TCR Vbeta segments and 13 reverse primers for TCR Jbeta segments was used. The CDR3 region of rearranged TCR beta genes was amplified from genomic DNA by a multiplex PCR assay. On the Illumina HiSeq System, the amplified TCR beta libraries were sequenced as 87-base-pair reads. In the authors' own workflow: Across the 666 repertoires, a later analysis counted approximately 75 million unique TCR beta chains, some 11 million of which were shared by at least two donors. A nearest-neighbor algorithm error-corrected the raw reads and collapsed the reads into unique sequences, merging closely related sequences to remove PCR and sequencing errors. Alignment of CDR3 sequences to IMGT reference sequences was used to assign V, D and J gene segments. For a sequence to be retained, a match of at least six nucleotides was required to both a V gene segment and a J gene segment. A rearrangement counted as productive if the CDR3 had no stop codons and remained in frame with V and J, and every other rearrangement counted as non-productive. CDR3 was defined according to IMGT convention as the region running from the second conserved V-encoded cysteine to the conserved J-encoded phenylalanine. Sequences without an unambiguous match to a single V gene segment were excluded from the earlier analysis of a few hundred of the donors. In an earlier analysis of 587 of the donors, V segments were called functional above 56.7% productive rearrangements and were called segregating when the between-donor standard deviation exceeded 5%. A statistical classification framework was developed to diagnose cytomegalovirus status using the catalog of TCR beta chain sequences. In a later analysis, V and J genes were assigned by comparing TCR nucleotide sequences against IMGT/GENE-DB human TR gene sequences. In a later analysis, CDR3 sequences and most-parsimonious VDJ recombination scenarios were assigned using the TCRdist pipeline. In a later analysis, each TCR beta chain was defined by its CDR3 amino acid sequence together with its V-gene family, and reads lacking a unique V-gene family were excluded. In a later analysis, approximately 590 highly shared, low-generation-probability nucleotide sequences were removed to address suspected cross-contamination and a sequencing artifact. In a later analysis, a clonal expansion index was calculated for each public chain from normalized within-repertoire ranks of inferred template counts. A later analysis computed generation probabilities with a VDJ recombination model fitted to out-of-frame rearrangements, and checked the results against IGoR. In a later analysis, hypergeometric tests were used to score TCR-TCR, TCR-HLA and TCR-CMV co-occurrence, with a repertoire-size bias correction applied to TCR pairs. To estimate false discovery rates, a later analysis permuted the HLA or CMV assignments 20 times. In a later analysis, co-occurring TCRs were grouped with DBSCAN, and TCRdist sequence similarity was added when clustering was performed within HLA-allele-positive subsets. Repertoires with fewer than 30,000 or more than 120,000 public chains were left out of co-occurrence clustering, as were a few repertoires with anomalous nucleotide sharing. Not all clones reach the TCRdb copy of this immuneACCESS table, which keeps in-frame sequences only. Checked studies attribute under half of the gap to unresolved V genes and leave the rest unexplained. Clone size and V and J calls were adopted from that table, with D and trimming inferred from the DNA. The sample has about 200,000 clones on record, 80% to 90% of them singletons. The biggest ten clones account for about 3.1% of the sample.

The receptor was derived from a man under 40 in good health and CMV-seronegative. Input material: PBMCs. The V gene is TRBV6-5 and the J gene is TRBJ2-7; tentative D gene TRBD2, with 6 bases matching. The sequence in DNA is TGTGCCAGCAGCCGCGGGGCGGGTATGGGCTACGAGCAGTACTTC. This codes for CASSRGAGMGYEQYF.